The following is a TCR beta chain sequence with its context. The record originates from a study of blood T cell repertoires in COVID-19. Overall study context: Samples taken during acute and convalescent COVID-19 were collected in the United States, Italy and Spain. Sources were T cells, B-cell-depleted T cells, or PBMCs; the material itself was cDNA or gDNA.

Original processing methods: Reference gene primer amplification gave estimated nucleated cell counts. Repertoires were generated with immunoSEQ multiplex PCR, while TCRdb's copy carries only in-frame clones and drops some. That table gives V, J and clone size, and the DNA gave D and trimming. The table has about 130,000 clones, less than 90% seen once; the top ten hold roughly an eighth. Sample: peripheral blood. The clonotype originates from a woman between 25 and 40 years old who had recovered from COVID-19.

The CDR3 is CASSPGGSPQPQHF. As DNA, the CDR3 is TGTGCCAGTAGCCCCGGCGGGTCCCCTCAGCCCCAGCATTTT. The rearrangement joins TRBV19 to TRBJ1-5; D uncertain. Per the germline V gene, CDR1 is LNHDA and CDR2 is SQIVND (reference sequence). V lost 6 bases to trimming and J lost 6 bases, with 15 bases between them. The length of the CDR3 is 14 residues.